This T cell receptor (beta chain) was found in a study of blood T cell repertoires in COVID-19. The overall study: PBMCs, B-cell-depleted T cells, or T cells were the source of the cDNA or gDNA that made up the material.

Germline CDR1 is LNHDA and CDR2 is SQIVND (reference sequence). This CDR3 spans 19 amino acids. The V end lost 7 bases, the J end lost 3 bases, and 30 bases lay between the germline ends. TCRdb keeps only in-frame clones here, not all; method: immunoSEQ multiplex PCR. The sample includes about 88,000 clones, more than 75% of them seen just once. This chain links TRBV19 with TRBJ1-1; D may be TRBD1 (6 bases). The sequence was collected from a woman aged 65 to 85 with acute or convalescent COVID-19. The sequenced sample consisted of peripheral blood. DNA of the CDR3: TGTGCCAGTACCTTCCCACCGGGCTCGTCTAACGGACAGCACACTGAAGCTTTCTTT. This sequence encodes CASTFPPGSSNGQHTEAFF.